A single sample is the source of the 12 T cell receptor beta chains below, sequenced in a study of shared clonotypes between healthy human individuals. Profiling relied on immunoSEQ multiplex PCR, and the TCRdb table lists in-frame clones only, not all of them. The sample shows about 2.4 million clones, 90% to 95% of them seen only once. What was sequenced was naive CD4+ T cells from PBMCs. This sample's subset: CD45RA+ positively selected. Receptors originate from a man between 18 and 35 years old in good health. Some clones in this sample may be carry-over from other donors' samples.

Notes on this clone: Other nucleotide sequences in the sample specify the same CDR3. The rearrangement links TRBV7-2 to TRBJ2-5; TRBD2 matches at 11 bases. The J segment lost 5 bases and the V segment lost 1 base, leaving 0 bases of the junction unmatched. The CDR3 is 14 residues long. Germline V gene data show CDR1 as SGHTA and CDR2 as FQGNSA. The CDR3 spells CASSLVAGGETQYF. The CDR3 coding sequence is TGTGCCAGCAGCTTAGTAGCGGGAGGGGAGACCCAGTACTTC.

This clone was seen only once. The V call is TRBV7-2, the J call TRBJ1-5; D unresolved. Germline loops: CDR1 SGHTA, CDR2 FQGNSA. This CDR3 has 13 residues. With 7 bases removed from V and 7 bases from J, the gap between germline ends came to 14 bases. CDR3 sequence reads: CASTLYKGQPQHF. The CDR3 nucleotides read TGTGCCAGCACCCTGTATAAGGGCCAGCCCCAGCATTTT.

Only one count was recorded for this clone. V is TRBV11-3 and J is TRBJ2-2; D not resolved. This CDR3 spans 13 amino acids. Trimming cost V 1 base and J 5 bases, with 5 bases left between them. CDR1 and CDR2 from the germline V gene are SGHNT and YENEEA. CDR3 residues: CASSLVQTGELFF. In DNA, the CDR3 is TGTGCCAGCAGCTTAGTCCAGACCGGGGAGCTGTTTTTT.

V usage is TRBV6-1 and J usage is TRBJ2-7, with D hard to call. CDR1 is MNHNS and CDR2 is SASEGT in the germline V gene. Deletions cut 5 bases from V and 3 bases from J, with 14 bases between. The CDR3 runs 14 residues. CDR3 sequence reads: CASSIIPGRYEQYF. The CDR3, as DNA: TGTGCCAGCAGTATCATTCCGGGCCGCTACGAGCAGTACTTC.

This chain links TRBV4-1 with TRBJ2-7; 9 positions agree with TRBD2. Looked up from germline, CDR1 is MGHRA and CDR2 is YSYEKL. Germline trimming cut 4 bases from V and 5 bases from J; bases unmatched to any gene: 15. CDR3 length equals 17 residues. The CDR3 DNA sequence: TGCGCCAGCAGCCCGAGGTGGTTAGCGGGAGTTTTCCACGAGCAGTACTTC. Translation: CASSPRWLAGVFHEQYF.

The V gene is TRBV7-2, the J gene TRBJ1-2, with D possibly being TRBD1 (6 bases). The length of the CDR3 is 14 residues. The germline V gene has CDR1 SGHTA and CDR2 FQGNSA. Trimming shortened V by 1 base and J by 4 bases, and 10 bases separated the two germline ends. DNA for the CDR3: TGTGCCAGCAGCTTAGAAACAGGGCCCTATGGCTACACCTTC. It yields the protein CASSLETGPYGYTF.

The V and J genes are TRBV5-4 and TRBJ2-7; TRBD2 matches 10 bases. The CDR3 runs 15 residues. V shed 4 bases and J 1 base; nucleotides not matched to a gene: 5. Germline lookup yields CDR1 SGHNT and CDR2 YYREEE (reference sequence). The CDR3 here is CASSTGTSVSYEQYF. The DNA for the CDR3 is TGTGCCAGCAGCACCGGGACTAGCGTATCCTACGAGCAGTACTTC.

This chain connects TRBV4-1 to TRBJ2-2; D gene unclear. In germline, CDR1 is MGHRA, CDR2 YSYEKL. The V end lost 5 bases, the J end lost 0 bases, and 7 bases lay between the germline ends. CDR3 size: 14 residues. The CDR3 protein is CASSGTSNTGELFF. CDR3 DNA: TGCGCCAGCAGCGGCACATCGAACACCGGGGAGCTGTTTTTT.

CDR3 DNA: TGTGCCAGTAGTACGAAAATAGGACAGGGCGAGCAGTACTTC. Translated, it gives CASSTKIGQGEQYF. J is TRBJ2-7 and V is TRBV19, with TRBD1 matching 8 bases. CDR1 is LNHDA, CDR2 SQIVND, per germline (reference sequence). The CDR3 has 14 amino acids. V shed 4 bases, J shed 6 bases, and the junction held 8 bases outside the gene matches. Complete variable domain (other parts from reference TRBV19 and TRBJ2-7): DGGITQSPKYLFRKEGQNVTLSCEQNLNHDAMYWYRQDPGQGLRLIYYSQIVNDFQKGDIAEGYSVSREKKESFPLTVTSAQKNPTAFYLCASSTKIGQGEQYFGPGTRLTVT.

The CDR3 region has the DNA TGTGCCGCCAGTTATGGGGGTGAGGGGGATACGCAGTATTTT. Protein product: CAASYGGEGDTQYF. The gene calls are TRBV9 and TRBJ2-3; either TRBD1 or TRBD2 may fit D (5 bases each). Trimming removed 10 bases at V and 6 bases at J, with 21 bases between. The CDR3 contains 14 residues. From germline, CDR1 is SGDLS and CDR2 YYNGEE.

About this clone itself: Other DNA sequences in this sample translate to the same CDR3. The chain uses TRBV9 and TRBJ1-1; D uncertain. This CDR3 has 14 amino acids. In germline, CDR1 is SGDLS, CDR2 YYNGEE. V lost 0 bases to trimming and J lost 1 base, with 7 bases between them. This chain's CDR3 is CASSVAGANTEAFF. The CDR3 DNA reads as TGTGCCAGCAGCGTAGCAGGAGCGAACACTGAAGCTTTCTTT.

The rearrangement joins TRBV5-1 to TRBJ2-1; tentatively, D is TRBD2 (5 bases). V was shortened by 4 bases and J by 10 bases, with 24 bases between the two germline ends. The CDR3 has 16 residues. Germline CDR1 and CDR2: SGHRS and YFSETQ. The CDR3 bases are TGCGCCAGCAGCCCCTTGGTACAAGGACGGGAAGGCGAGCAGTTCTTC. Translating gives CASSPLVQGREGEQFF. The full variable domain, in which reference TRBV5-1 and TRBJ2-1 provide the parts outside the CDR3, is KAGVTQTPRYLIKTRGQQVTLSCSPISGHRSVSWYQQTPGQGLQFLFEYFSETQRNKGNFPGRFSGRQFSNSRSEMNVSTLELGDSALYLCASSPLVQGREGEQFFGPGTRLTVL.